This T cell receptor (beta chain) was identified during a study of CD8 T cells in Susac syndrome. From blood CD8+ and CD4+ T cells, the TCR beta chain was sequenced. With random hexamers, reverse transcription was performed on about 0.45 to 1 ug of RNA. Multiplex immunoSEQ PCR targeted 54 Vbeta and 13 Jbeta TCR beta segments. In TCRdb, the immunoSEQ multiplex PCR reads were re-called with MiXCR into one record per CDR3 protein. This table holds 100,000 to 150,000 distinct CDR3 sequences, 90% to 95% found once. Germline assignment: CDR1 MNHEY and CDR2 SMNVEV (reference sequence). The CDR3 extends over 16 amino acids. Trimming stripped 1 base from V and 4 bases from J, with 16 bases between.

This TCR came from a human donor with multiple sclerosis. This rearrangement joins TRBV27 to TRBJ2-5; D perhaps matches TRBD2 (6 bases). The sample consisted of CD8+ T cells from PBMCs. This chain's CDR3 is CASSLFPPVEGETQYF. CDR3 sequence (DNA): TGTGCCAGCAGTTTATTTCCCCCGGTGGAGGGAGAGACCCAGTACTTC.